A selection of T cell receptor beta chains follows, all from one sample in a study of beta chain features in type 1 diabetes. Sequenced by immunoSEQ multiplex PCR; TCRdb stores in-frame clones only, minus some. The sample yields roughly 300,000 clones, 14% seen once. The sequencing sample was made of central memory CD4+ T cells from blood. Source of these receptors: a man aged 25 to 40 in good health. CDR3s include the opening cysteine and the closing phenylalanine or tryptophan. The order of the fields is clone size, V gene, J gene, D gene, CDR3 DNA, CDR3 protein. A D gene is named only where the DNA matches it firmly. Where a row states a size, it is once, few, many or the class of an expanded clone; other rows omit it.

-	TRBV11-2	TRBJ2-1	TRBD2	TGTGCCAGCAGCTTATTTCCGGGAGGAGTGGTGAATGAGCAGTTCTTC	CASSLFPGGVVNEQFF
-	TRBV16	TRBJ2-2	TRBD2	TGTGCCAGCAGCCAACCGAAGGGACTAGCGGGAGCGGGTAATACCGGGGAGCTGTTTTTT	CASSQPKGLAGAGNTGELFF
few	TRBV7-2	TRBJ2-1	TRBD2	TGTGCCAGCAGCTTAAAAGCGGGATGGGGTGAGCAGTTCTTC	CASSLKAGWGEQFF
-	TRBV7-8	TRBJ2-5	TRBD2	TGTGCCAGCAGCTTAGAGGGACAGGGGCCCTGGACTAGCGGGAGTAAGACCCAGTACTTC	CASSLEGQGPWTSGSKTQYF
-	TRBV5-1	TRBJ1-1	-	TGCGCCAGCAACCCAGACAGCCTGAACACTGAAGCTTTCTTT	CASNPDSLNTEAFF
few	TRBV11-3	TRBJ2-3	-	TGTGCCAGCAGCTTAAACAGCGGAGATACGCAGTATTTT	CASSLNSGDTQYF
-	TRBV7-9	TRBJ2-5	-	TGTGCCAGCAGCCCCGGAACGGTGGGGCGGGAGACCCAGTACTTC	CASSPGTVGRETQYF
few	TRBV29-1	TRBJ2-5	-	TGCAGCGTTGAAGAATCCGTCGACAGCCCCCAGAACTTC	CSVEESVDSPQNF
-	TRBV30	TRBJ2-6	-	TGTGCCTGGAGTGCAGGGGATACTGGGGCCAACGTCCTGACTTTC	CAWSAGDTGANVLTF
few	TRBV19	TRBJ2-7	-	TGTGCCAGTAGTATGGACCACGAGCAGTACTTC	CASSMDHEQYF
-	TRBV27	TRBJ2-1	-	TGTGCCAGCAGTTTTTTGAGGGAACATGAGCAGTTCTTC	CASSFLREHEQFF
few	TRBV4-2	TRBJ2-1	TRBD2	TGTGCCAGCAGCCAAGCCCTCGGACTAGCGGGAGGCTACAATGAGCAGTTCTTC	CASSQALGLAGGYNEQFF
few	TRBV4-3	TRBJ2-1	-	TGCGCCAGCAGCCAAGTTCCTGGTCAGGGGTACCCCGAGCAGTTCTTC	CASSQVPGQGYPEQFF
-	TRBV14	TRBJ2-3	-	TGTGCCAGCAGCCTTCCGGGTAGCGGACATACGCAGTATTTT	CASSLPGSGHTQYF
-	TRBV14	TRBJ2-5	-	TGTGCCAGCAGCTCCCCACCGGGACCCCAAACGGTTGTGTGGACCCAGTACTTC	CASSSPPGPQTVVWTQYF
many	TRBV14	TRBJ1-5	-	TGTGCCAGCAGCCAAGATCGGGTTCAGCCCCAGCATTTT	CASSQDRVQPQHF
-	TRBV7-9	TRBJ2-2	TRBD2	TGTGCCAGCAGCCAATCACTAGCGCGTGGCACCGGGGAGCTGTTTTTT	CASSQSLARGTGELFF
-	TRBV4-3	TRBJ1-2	-	TGCGCCAGCAGCCAAGATTTTGGGACGCAGAATGGCTACACCTTC	CASSQDFGTQNGYTF
-	TRBV5-6	TRBJ2-7	-	TGTGCCAGCAGCTTGGTGCTCCCAGCGGCAGTCTACGAGCAGTACTTC	CASSLVLPAAVYEQYF
few	TRBV5-1	TRBJ1-1	TRBD1	TGCGCCAGCAGCTTTGGGACAGGGGGAGAAGCTTTCTTT	CASSFGTGGEAFF
-	TRBV11-2	TRBJ1-2	-	TGTGCCAGCAGCCGGACGGCTTTTCCCCGATATGGCTACACCTTC	CASSRTAFPRYGYTF
many	TRBV14	TRBJ2-5	-	TGTGCCAGCAGCCAGAGGGATTTCCAAGAGACCCAGTACTTC	CASSQRDFQETQYF
few	TRBV6-1	TRBJ2-7	-	TGTGCCAGCAGTGACGGGGGAGGCTACGAGCAGTACTTC	CASSDGGGYEQYF
few	TRBV5-1	TRBJ2-2	-	TGCGCCAGCAGCCCTGGCGAGGGCGGCACCGGGGAGCTGTTTTTT	CASSPGEGGTGELFF
few	TRBV19	TRBJ2-1	TRBD2	TGTGCCAGTGAGGGAGGGCCGGGGTCCTACAATGAGCAGTTCTTC	CASEGGPGSYNEQFF